The present TCR beta chain was sequenced within a study of identical twins. Study outcomes and limitations: The same donors were not followed; conclusions instead depended on cross-sectional statistical analysis. Beta clonotypes that were abundant in cord blood contained fewer insertions, a pattern absent from memory repertoires.

In every case, the donor was a healthy Caucasian. Germline V lookup: CDR1 LGHNA, CDR2 YNFKEQ. This CDR3 has 16 residues. V gave up 1 base and J gave up 0 bases; unmatched junction bases: 6. This clonotype was seen repeatedly, ten times or more. Its target is unknown. A universal primer site was added by template switching, and unique molecular identifiers were carried by the cDNA. MiXCR was run by TCRdb on the 5' RACE reads, yielding one entry per CDR3 protein. The sample gives hundreds of thousands of distinct CDR3 sequences, 5.5% to 7.5% of which show up once; around 1.9% is in the top ten. The gene calls are TRBV4-2 and TRBJ2-7, with 7 nucleotides matching TRBD2. The receptor's source is a man between 18 and 29 years old in good health. Sequencing was carried out using naive T cells sorted from blood. The CDR3, as DNA: TGTGCCAGCAGCCAAGTAATGGCGGGAGACTCCTACGAGCAGTACTTC. Protein sequence: CASSQVMAGDSYEQYF.